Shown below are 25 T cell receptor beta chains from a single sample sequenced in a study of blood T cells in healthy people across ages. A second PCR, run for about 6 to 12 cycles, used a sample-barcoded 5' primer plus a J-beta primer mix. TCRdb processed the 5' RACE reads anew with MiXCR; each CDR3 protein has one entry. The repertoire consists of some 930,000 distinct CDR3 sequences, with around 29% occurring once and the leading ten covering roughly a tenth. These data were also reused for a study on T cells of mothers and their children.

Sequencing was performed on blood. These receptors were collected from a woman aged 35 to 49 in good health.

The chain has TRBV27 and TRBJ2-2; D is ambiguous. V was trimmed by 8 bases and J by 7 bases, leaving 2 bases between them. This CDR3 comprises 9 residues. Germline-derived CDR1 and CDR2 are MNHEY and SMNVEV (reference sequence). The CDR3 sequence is CASGGELFF. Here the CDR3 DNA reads TGTGCCAGCGGCGGGGAGCTGTTTTTT.

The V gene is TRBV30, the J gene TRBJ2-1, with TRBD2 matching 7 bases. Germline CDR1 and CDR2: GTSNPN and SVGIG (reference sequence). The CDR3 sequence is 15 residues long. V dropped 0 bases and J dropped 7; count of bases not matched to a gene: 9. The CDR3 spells CAWSVLLGRGNEQFF. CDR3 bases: TGTGCCTGGAGTGTATTGCTAGGGCGGGGGAATGAGCAGTTCTTC. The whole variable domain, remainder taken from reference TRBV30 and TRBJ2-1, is SQTIHQWPATLVQPVGSPLSLECTVEGTSNPNLYWYRQAAGRGLQLLFYSVGIGQISSEVPQNLSASRPQDRQFILSSKKLLLSDSGFYLCAWSVLLGRGNEQFFGPGTRLTVL.

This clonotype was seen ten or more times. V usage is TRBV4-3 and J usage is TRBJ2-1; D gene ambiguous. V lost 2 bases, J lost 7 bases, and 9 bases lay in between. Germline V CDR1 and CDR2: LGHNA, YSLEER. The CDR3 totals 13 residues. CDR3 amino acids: CASSQRGGNEQFF. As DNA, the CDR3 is TGCGCCAGCAGCCAACGAGGTGGTAATGAGCAGTTCTTC.

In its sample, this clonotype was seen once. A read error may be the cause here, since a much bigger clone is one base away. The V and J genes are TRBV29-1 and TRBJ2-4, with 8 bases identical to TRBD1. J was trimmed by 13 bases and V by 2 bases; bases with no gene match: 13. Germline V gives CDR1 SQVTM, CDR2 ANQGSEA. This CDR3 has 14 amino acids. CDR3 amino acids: CSVERTGLLNEQYF. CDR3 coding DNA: TGCAGCGTTGAAAGGACAGGGTTGTTGAATGAGCAGTACTTC.

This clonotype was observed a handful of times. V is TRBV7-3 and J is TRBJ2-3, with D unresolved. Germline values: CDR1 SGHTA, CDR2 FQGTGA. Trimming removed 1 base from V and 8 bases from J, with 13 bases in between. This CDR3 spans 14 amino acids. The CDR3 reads CASSLKVSRGTQYF. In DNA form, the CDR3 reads TGTGCCAGCAGCTTAAAGGTATCCCGAGGTACGCAGTATTTT.

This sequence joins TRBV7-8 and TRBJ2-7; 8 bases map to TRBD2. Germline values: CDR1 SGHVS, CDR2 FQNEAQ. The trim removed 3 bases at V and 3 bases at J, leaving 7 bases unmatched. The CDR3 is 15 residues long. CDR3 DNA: TGTGCCAGCAGCTTCCCCACGGGAGGGGACTACGAGCAGTACTTC. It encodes CASSFPTGGDYEQYF.

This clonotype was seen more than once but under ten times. DNA of the CDR3: TGCGCCAGCAGCCCGCTTCCGGGACAGGACTATGGCTACACCTTC. Translating it yields CASSPLPGQDYGYTF. The chain employs TRBV4-1 and TRBJ1-2, with 8 bases matching TRBD1. The CDR3 runs to 15 residues. The J segment lost 3 bases and the V segment lost 4 bases, leaving 7 bases of the junction unmatched. Per the germline V gene, CDR1 is MGHRA and CDR2 is YSYEKL.

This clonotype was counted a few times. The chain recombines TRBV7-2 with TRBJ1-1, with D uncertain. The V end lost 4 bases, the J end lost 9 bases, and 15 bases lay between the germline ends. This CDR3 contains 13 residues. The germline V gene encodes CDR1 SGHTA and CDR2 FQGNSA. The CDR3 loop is CASSWPPEPKAFF. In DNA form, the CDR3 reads TGTGCCAGCAGCTGGCCGCCTGAACCTAAAGCTTTCTTT.

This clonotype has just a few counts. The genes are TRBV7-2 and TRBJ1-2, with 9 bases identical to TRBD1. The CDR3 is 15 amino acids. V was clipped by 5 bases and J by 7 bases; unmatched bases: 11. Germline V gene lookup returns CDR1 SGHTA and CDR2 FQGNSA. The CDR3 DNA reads TGTGCCAGCAGCGACTATTGGGACAGGGTAGCTGGCTACACCTTC. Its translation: CASSDYWDRVAGYTF.

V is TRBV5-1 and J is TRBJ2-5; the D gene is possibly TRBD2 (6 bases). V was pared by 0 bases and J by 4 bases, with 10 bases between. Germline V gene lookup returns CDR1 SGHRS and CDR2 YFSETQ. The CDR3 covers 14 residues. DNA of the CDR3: TGCGCCAGCAGCTTGGAAATGGGAGGAGAGACCCAGTACTTC. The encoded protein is CASSLEMGGETQYF. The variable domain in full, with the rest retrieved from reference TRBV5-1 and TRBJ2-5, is KAGVTQTPRYLIKTRGQQVTLSCSPISGHRSVSWYQQTPGQGLQFLFEYFSETQRNKGNFPGRFSGRQFSNSRSEMNVSTLELGDSALYLCASSLEMGGETQYFGPGTRLLVL.

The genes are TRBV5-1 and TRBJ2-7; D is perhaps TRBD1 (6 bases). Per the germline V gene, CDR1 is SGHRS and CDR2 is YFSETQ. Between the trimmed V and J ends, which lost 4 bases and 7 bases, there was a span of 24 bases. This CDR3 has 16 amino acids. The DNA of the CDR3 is TGCGCCAGCAGCAGAAACCGGGACACCTTCTACAATGAGCAGTACTTC. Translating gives CASSRNRDTFYNEQYF.

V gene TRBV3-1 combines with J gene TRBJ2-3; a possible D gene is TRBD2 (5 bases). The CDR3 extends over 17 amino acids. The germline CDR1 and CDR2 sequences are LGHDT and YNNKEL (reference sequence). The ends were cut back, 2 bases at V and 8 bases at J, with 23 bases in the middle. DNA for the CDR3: TGTGCCAGCAGCCAAAGTGGGCGAGGGCAGAGCCGATCTACGCAGTATTTT. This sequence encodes CASSQSGRGQSRSTQYF.

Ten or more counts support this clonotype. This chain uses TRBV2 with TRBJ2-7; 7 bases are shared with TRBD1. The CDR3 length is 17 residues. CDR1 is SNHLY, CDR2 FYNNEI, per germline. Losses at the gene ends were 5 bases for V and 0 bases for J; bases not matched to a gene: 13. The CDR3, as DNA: TGTGCCAGCAGTCCTAGGATGACAGGGATGAGCTCCTACGAGCAGTACTTC. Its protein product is CASSPRMTGMSSYEQYF. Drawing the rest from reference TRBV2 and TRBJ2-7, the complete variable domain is EPEVTQTPSHQVTQMGQEVILRCVPISNHLYFYWYRQILGQKVEFLVSFYNNEISEKSEIFDDQFSVERPDGSNFTLKIRSTKLEDSAMYFCASSPRMTGMSSYEQYFGPGTRLTVT.

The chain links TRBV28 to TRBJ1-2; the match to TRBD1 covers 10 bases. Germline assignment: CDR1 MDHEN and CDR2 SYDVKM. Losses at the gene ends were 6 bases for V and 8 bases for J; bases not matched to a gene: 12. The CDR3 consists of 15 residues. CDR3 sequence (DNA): TGTGCCAGCAGCTCTTTCGGACAGGGGGAAGGCGGCTACACCTTC. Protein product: CASSSFGQGEGGYTF.

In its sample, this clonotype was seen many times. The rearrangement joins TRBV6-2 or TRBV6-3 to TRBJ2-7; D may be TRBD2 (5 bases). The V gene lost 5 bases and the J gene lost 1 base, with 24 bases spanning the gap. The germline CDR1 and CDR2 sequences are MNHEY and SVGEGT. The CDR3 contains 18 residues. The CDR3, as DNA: TGTGCCAGCAGTCCCCTCTACTATCGGACTGTCGATTCCTACGAGCAGTACTTC. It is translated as CASSPLYYRTVDSYEQYF.

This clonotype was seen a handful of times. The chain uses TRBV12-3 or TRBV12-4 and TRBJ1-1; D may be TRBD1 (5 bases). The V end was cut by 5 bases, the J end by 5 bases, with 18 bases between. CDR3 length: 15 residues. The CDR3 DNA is TGTGCCAGCAGTCCCCTGGTAGGGGATAGGACTGAAGCTTTCTTT. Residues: CASSPLVGDRTEAFF.

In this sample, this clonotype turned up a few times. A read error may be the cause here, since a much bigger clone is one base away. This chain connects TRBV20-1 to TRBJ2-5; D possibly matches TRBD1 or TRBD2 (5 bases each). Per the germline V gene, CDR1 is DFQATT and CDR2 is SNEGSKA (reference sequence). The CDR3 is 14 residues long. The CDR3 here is CSARKTGTVETRYF. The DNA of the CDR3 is TGCAGTGCTCGCAAGACTGGGACCGTGGAGACCCGGTACTTC.

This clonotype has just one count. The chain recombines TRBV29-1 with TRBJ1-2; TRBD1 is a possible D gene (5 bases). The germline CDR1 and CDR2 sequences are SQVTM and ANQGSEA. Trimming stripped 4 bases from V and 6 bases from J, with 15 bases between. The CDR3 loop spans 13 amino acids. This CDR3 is CSVVIPGPDGYTF. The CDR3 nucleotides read TGCAGCGTTGTTATTCCGGGGCCCGATGGCTACACCTTC.

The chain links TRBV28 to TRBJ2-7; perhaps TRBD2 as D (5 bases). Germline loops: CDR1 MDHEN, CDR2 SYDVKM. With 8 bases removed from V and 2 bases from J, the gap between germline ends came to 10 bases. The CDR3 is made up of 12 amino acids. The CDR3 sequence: CASAPGAYEQYF. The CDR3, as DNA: TGTGCCAGCGCCCCCGGGGCCTACGAGCAGTACTTC.

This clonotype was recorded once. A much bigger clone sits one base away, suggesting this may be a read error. CDR3 in DNA: TGTGCCTGGATGCGCGACGGCGCCAGGGTGAATGAGCAGTTCTTC. The encoded protein is CAWMRDGARVNEQFF. This chain uses TRBV30 with TRBJ2-1, with a weak D call TRBD1 (5 bases). Germline-derived CDR1 and CDR2 are GTSNPN and SVGIG (reference sequence). The length of the CDR3 is 15 residues. V lost 4 bases, J lost 7 bases, and 20 bases lay in between.

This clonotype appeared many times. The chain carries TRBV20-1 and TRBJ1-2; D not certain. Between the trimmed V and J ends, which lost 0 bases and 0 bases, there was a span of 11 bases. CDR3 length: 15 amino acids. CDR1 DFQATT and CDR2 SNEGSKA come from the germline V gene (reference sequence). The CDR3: CSARDKGGSNYGYTF. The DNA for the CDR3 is TGCAGTGCTAGAGATAAGGGCGGGTCTAACTATGGCTACACCTTC.

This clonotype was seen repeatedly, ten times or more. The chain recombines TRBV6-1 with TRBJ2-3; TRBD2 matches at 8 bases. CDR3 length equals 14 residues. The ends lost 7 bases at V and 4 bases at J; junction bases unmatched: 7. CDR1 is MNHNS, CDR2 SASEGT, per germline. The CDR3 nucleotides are TGTGCCAGCATAGCGGGGTTGGTGGCAGATACGCAGTATTTT. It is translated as CASIAGLVADTQYF.

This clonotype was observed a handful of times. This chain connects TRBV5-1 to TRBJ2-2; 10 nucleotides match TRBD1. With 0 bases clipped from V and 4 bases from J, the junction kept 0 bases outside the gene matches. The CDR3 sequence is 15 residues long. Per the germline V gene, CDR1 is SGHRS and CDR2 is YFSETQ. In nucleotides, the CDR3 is TGCGCCAGCAGCTTGGGGACAGGGGGCACCGGGGAGCTGTTTTTT. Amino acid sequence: CASSLGTGGTGELFF.

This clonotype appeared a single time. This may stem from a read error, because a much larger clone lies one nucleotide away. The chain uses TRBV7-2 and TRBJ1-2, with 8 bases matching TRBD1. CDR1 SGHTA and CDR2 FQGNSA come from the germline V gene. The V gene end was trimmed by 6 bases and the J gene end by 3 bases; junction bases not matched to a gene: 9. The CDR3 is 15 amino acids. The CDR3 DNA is TGTGCCAGCAGATTCATTCAGGGGGCCGACTATGGCTACACCTTC. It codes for CASRFIQGADYGYTF.

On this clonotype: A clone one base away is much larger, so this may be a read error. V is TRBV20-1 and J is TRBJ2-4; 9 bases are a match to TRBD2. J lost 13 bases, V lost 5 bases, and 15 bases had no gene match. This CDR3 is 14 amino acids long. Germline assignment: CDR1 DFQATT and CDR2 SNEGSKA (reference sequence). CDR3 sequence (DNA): TGCAGTGCTTCGGGCGGGGGGGCCTACAATGAGCAGTACTTC. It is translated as CSASGGGAYNEQYF.